One sample yielded the 29 T cell receptor beta chains listed below, sequenced in a study of response to subunit inactivated influenza vaccine. One entry per CDR3 protein results from TCRdb running MiXCR on the RT-PCR reads. The table lists roughly 570,000 distinct CDR3 sequences, approximately 13% of them singletons. Sequenced material: PBMCs from blood, taken 40 to 50 days after vaccination. Source of these receptors: a man aged 45-60 years who received an inactivated influenza vaccine.

This clonotype was counted a few times. The chain joins TRBV14 to TRBJ2-3; D perhaps matches TRBD2 (6 bases). Trimming took 4 bases from V and 5 from J, leaving 19 bases between them. The CDR3 totals 16 residues. The V gene's germline CDR1 is SGHDN and CDR2 FVKESK. The CDR3 DNA reads TGTGCCAGCAGCCTAGGAGGGCGTAGGCAGAGAGATACGCAGTATTTT. Translation gives CASSLGGRRQRDTQYF. The whole variable domain, remainder taken from reference TRBV14 and TRBJ2-3, is EAGVTQFPSHSVIEKGQTVTLRCDPISGHDNLYWYRRVMGKEIKFLLHFVKESKQDESGMPNNRFLAERTGGTYSTLKVQPAELEDSGVYFCASSLGGRRQRDTQYFGPGTRLTVL.

The chain couples TRBV12-3 or TRBV12-4 to TRBJ2-7, with 11 bases matching TRBD1. After removal of 4 bases from V and 2 bases from J, the junction contained 4 bases not matched to a gene. This CDR3 comprises 15 residues. CDR3 amino acids: CASSSGTGGAYEQYF. DNA of the CDR3: TGTGCCAGCAGTTCCGGGACAGGGGGTGCCTACGAGCAGTACTTC.

A few counts support this clonotype. The V call is TRBV7-2, the J call TRBJ1-1; D unclear. The CDR3 loop spans 14 amino acids. CDR1 SGHTA and CDR2 FQGNSA come from the germline V gene. With 1 base removed from V and 1 base from J, the gap between germline ends came to 7 bases. CDR3 in amino acids: CASSLDLWNTEAFF. Here the CDR3 DNA reads TGTGCCAGCAGCTTAGATCTGTGGAACACTGAAGCTTTCTTT. Full variable domain (rest looked up from reference TRBV7-2 and TRBJ1-1): GAGVSQSPSNKVTEKGKDVELRCDPISGHTALYWYRQSLGQGLEFLIYFQGNSAPDKSGLPSDRFSAERTGGSVSTLTIQRTQQEDSAVYLCASSLDLWNTEAFFGQGTRLTVV.

The chain joins TRBV6-2 or TRBV6-3 to TRBJ2-7, with TRBD2 identical over 11 bases. The length of the CDR3 is 16 residues. The germline V gene has CDR1 MNHEY and CDR2 SVGEGT. The V segment lost 2 bases and the J segment 2 bases; nucleotides outside the gene matches: 5. The CDR3 DNA reads as TGTGCCAGCAGTTACGGGACTAGCGGAGGGCCCTACGAGCAGTACTTC. This translates into CASSYGTSGGPYEQYF.

The chain is built from TRBV12-3 or TRBV12-4 and TRBJ2-5; 13 bases fit TRBD2. The ends lost 5 bases at V and 1 base at J; junction bases unmatched: 4. The CDR3 length is 16 residues. The CDR3 is CASSPTSGGAQETQYF. CDR3 nucleotides: TGTGCCAGCAGTCCAACTAGCGGGGGGGCCCAAGAGACCCAGTACTTC.

This clonotype appeared many times. This chain uses TRBV20-1 with TRBJ2-1, with TRBD2 identical over 11 bases. Germline trimming cut 6 bases from V and 10 bases from J; bases unmatched to any gene: 11. This CDR3 is 14 amino acids long. CDR1 and CDR2 (germline): DFQATT, SNEGSKA (reference sequence). CDR3 protein: CSAPRTSGWEEQFF. For the CDR3, the DNA is TGCAGTGCACCAAGGACTAGCGGGTGGGAGGAGCAGTTCTTC.

The V and J genes are TRBV4-1 and TRBJ1-1; no firm D call. This CDR3 region has 16 residues. Between the trimmed V and J ends, which lost 1 base and 1 base, there was a span of 13 bases. The germline V gene has CDR1 MGHRA and CDR2 YSYEKL. The CDR3 nucleotides are TGCGCCAGCAGCCAAGTCCAGCAATTGAGGAACACTGAAGCTTTCTTT. As protein: CASSQVQQLRNTEAFF.

The V gene is TRBV10-3, the J gene TRBJ1-4; maybe TRBD1 (6 bases). The CDR3 spans 14 residues. Germline V gene sequence: CDR1 ENHRY, CDR2 SYGVKD. Trimming took off 8 bases at V and 0 bases at J, with 10 bases between the two ends. CDR3 residues: CAIQAGATNEKLFF. The CDR3 DNA follows: TGTGCCATCCAAGCAGGGGCAACTAATGAAAAACTGTTTTTT.

The V gene is TRBV9, the J gene TRBJ2-1; TRBD1 or TRBD2 may be the D gene (5 bases each). Germline V gives CDR1 SGDLS, CDR2 YYNGEE. Trimming took 3 bases from V and 8 from J, leaving 24 bases between them. This CDR3 comprises 17 residues. The CDR3 here is CASSAPRDPQQLDEQFF. The CDR3 nucleotides read TGTGCCAGCAGCGCACCCCGGGACCCCCAGCAGCTCGATGAGCAGTTCTTC.

This clonotype showed up many times. This chain connects TRBV20-1 to TRBJ1-1, with D perhaps TRBD1 (5 bases). CDR1 and CDR2 (germline): DFQATT, SNEGSKA (reference sequence). V lost 3 bases to trimming and J lost 5 bases, with 10 bases between them. The length of the CDR3 is 12 residues. CDR3 bases: TGCAGTGCTAGTGAGGGGAGGACTGAAGCTTTCTTT. The encoded protein is CSASEGRTEAFF.

About this clonotype itself: A much larger clone is a single base away; this may be a read error. The chain is built from TRBV5-1 and TRBJ1-4; 8 bases match TRBD1. The V segment lost 4 bases and the J segment 6 bases; nucleotides outside the gene matches: 5. The CDR3 has 14 amino acids. The V gene's germline CDR1 is SGHRS and CDR2 YFSETQ. The CDR3 is CASSNGQGYEKLFF. In nucleotides, the CDR3 is TGCGCCAGCAGCAACGGACAGGGCTATGAAAAACTGTTTTTT.

This clonotype has only a few counts. The chain couples TRBV10-3 to TRBJ2-7; tentative D call: TRBD2 (6 bases). The CDR3 has 15 residues. The V gene lost 8 bases and the J gene lost 2 bases, with 19 bases spanning the gap. Germline lookup yields CDR1 ENHRY and CDR2 SYGVKD. This CDR3 reads CAILAESGFPYEQYF. Written as DNA, the CDR3 is TGTGCCATCCTCGCCGAGAGCGGGTTTCCCTACGAGCAGTACTTC.

Notes on this clonotype: Sequence at one end of the junction differs from germline and may be a read error. V usage is TRBV27 and J usage is TRBJ2-5, with TRBD1 matching 8 bases. The CDR3 runs to 16 residues. Germline assignment: CDR1 MNHEY and CDR2 SMNVEV (reference sequence). CDR3 nucleotides: TGTGCCAGCAGTTTATTACAGGGGGTGAACCAAGCGACCCAGTACTTC. Its translation: CASSLLQGVNQATQYF.

This clonotype was observed at least ten times. The genes are TRBV10-2 and TRBJ2-2, with D unclear. V lost 6 bases and J lost 0, with 8 bases in between. Germline V lookup: CDR1 WSHSY, CDR2 SAAADI. The CDR3 has 14 residues. The CDR3 reads CASRIGSNTGELFF. DNA for the CDR3: TGCGCCAGCAGGATAGGGTCGAACACCGGGGAGCTGTTTTTT.

This clonotype came up many times. CDR3 bases: TGTGCCAGCAGCCAAGATGGGGGAACTGAAGCTTTCTTT. Its translation: CASSQDGGTEAFF. The chain has TRBV3-1 and TRBJ1-1, with a weak D call TRBD1 (5 bases). V was shortened by 0 bases and J by 5 bases, with 7 bases between the two germline ends. Germline values: CDR1 LGHDT, CDR2 YNNKEL (reference sequence). This CDR3 comprises 13 residues.

This clonotype was detected a few times. The chain joins TRBV10-3 to TRBJ2-7; tentatively, D is TRBD1 or TRBD2 (5 bases each). Germline assignment: CDR1 ENHRY and CDR2 SYGVKD. V dropped 4 bases and J dropped 3 bases, with 25 bases sitting between them. This CDR3 comprises 18 residues. CDR3 sequence (DNA): TGTGCCATCAGTGTCGGGACGGGAAGGTCTATTCTAGGCTACGAGCAGTACTTC. It codes for CAISVGTGRSILGYEQYF.

The genes are TRBV6-1 and TRBJ1-2; D ambiguous. V lost 6 bases to trimming and J lost 4 bases, with 12 bases between them. Germline V gene data show CDR1 as MNHNS and CDR2 as SASEGT. The CDR3 runs 13 residues. CDR3 in DNA: TGTGCCAGCAGCTCCGACAAGTTCTATGGCTACACCTTC. Translating it yields CASSSDKFYGYTF.

This clonotype appeared a few times. V usage is TRBV29-1 and J usage is TRBJ2-7; the match to TRBD1 covers 9 bases. This CDR3 spans 13 amino acids. The V gene's germline CDR1 is SQVTM and CDR2 ANQGSEA. V trimming: 3 bases; J trimming: 5 bases; junction bases outside the gene matches: 5. The CDR3 is CSVEGQGRDEQYF. DNA of the CDR3: TGCAGCGTTGAGGGACAGGGCCGGGACGAGCAGTACTTC.

Ten or more counts support this clonotype. The chain uses TRBV5-5 and TRBJ1-5, with D possibly matching TRBD1 (5 bases). This CDR3 spans 15 amino acids. Trimming left V 2 bases short and J 2 bases short, with 11 bases between. Germline V CDR1 and CDR2: SGHKS, YYEKEE (reference sequence). The DNA of the CDR3 is TGTGCCAGCAGCTTTTTGGTGGGGGGCAATCAGCCCCAGCATTTT. Translating it yields CASSFLVGGNQPQHF.

The rearrangement links TRBV6-8 to TRBJ2-7, with TRBD2 as a possible D gene (6 bases). Germline loops: CDR1 MNHGY, CDR2 SAAAGT. CDR3 size: 15 residues. V was trimmed by 2 bases and J by 6 bases, leaving 17 bases between them. The CDR3 DNA reads as TGTGCCAGCAGTTACCAGACATCGGGGGATTCCGAGCAGTACTTC. It translates to CASSYQTSGDSEQYF.

In this sample, this clonotype turned up a few times. The genes are TRBV3-1 and TRBJ2-1; 7 bases agree with TRBD2. V shed 1 base, J shed 8 bases, and the junction held 2 bases outside the gene matches. This CDR3 has 13 amino acids. CDR1 is LGHDT and CDR2 is YNNKEL in the germline V gene (reference sequence). This CDR3 reads CASSQAGRDEQFF. For the CDR3, the DNA is TGTGCCAGCAGCCAAGCAGGGAGGGATGAGCAGTTCTTC.

This sequence joins TRBV7-2 and TRBJ2-5; no clear D. The CDR3 is made up of 14 amino acids. The germline V and J ends were trimmed by 5 bases and 7 bases, with 17 bases remaining between them. Looked up from germline, CDR1 is SGHTA and CDR2 is FQGNSA. The CDR3 here is CASSPDPLGGTQYF. CDR3 in DNA: TGTGCCAGCAGCCCCGACCCGCTGGGTGGGACCCAGTACTTC.

This chain links TRBV5-1 with TRBJ2-7; D uncertain. CDR1 is SGHRS, CDR2 YFSETQ, per germline. The V end was cut by 0 bases, the J end by 2 bases, with 12 bases between. The CDR3 runs 15 residues. Here the CDR3 DNA reads TGCGCCAGCAGCTTGGCCGAAGGCAGAACCTACGAGCAGTACTTC. It encodes CASSLAEGRTYEQYF.

CDR3 sequence reads: CASSYSTSNQPQHF. The CDR3 region has the DNA TGTGCCAGCAGTTACTCGACTAGCAATCAGCCCCAGCATTTT. The rearrangement links TRBV6-2 or TRBV6-3 to TRBJ1-5; no reliable D call. From germline, CDR1 is MNHEY and CDR2 SVGEGT. The V gene lost 0 bases and the J gene lost 0 bases, with 3 bases spanning the gap. This CDR3 spans 14 amino acids.

This clonotype was counted a few times. This chain links TRBV5-1 with TRBJ2-1, with a possible D match to TRBD1 (6 bases). The germline V gene has CDR1 SGHRS and CDR2 YFSETQ. This CDR3 has 15 amino acids. The germline V and J ends were trimmed by 3 bases and 4 bases, with 14 bases remaining between them. CDR3 nucleotides: TGCGCCAGCAGCTCACAATTAGGACAGTACAATGAGCAGTTCTTC. Amino acids: CASSSQLGQYNEQFF.

This clonotype was counted between two and nine times. The chain employs TRBV11-2 and TRBJ2-3; 9 bases match TRBD2. Trimming cost V 6 bases and J 3 bases; bases outside gene matches: 7. The CDR3 is 15 residues long. Germline lookup yields CDR1 SGHAT and CDR2 FQNNGV. CDR3 sequence: CASSVSGSWTDTQYF. The DNA of the CDR3 is TGTGCCAGCAGTGTTAGCGGGAGCTGGACAGATACGCAGTATTTT.

The chain links TRBV11-2 to TRBJ1-4; D uncertain. The CDR3 covers 15 residues. Germline CDR1 is SGHAT and CDR2 is FQNNGV. V gave up 1 base and J gave up 5 bases, with 11 bases separating them. CDR3 sequence: CASSLASGENEKLFF. CDR3 nucleotides: TGTGCCAGCAGCTTAGCTTCCGGAGAAAATGAAAAACTGTTTTTT.

This clonotype was seen a handful of times. This chain joins TRBV21-1 and TRBJ2-1; the table's D call of TRBD1 was not tested on the DNA. TRBV21-1 is flagged as a pseudogene. This CDR3 is built from 17 residues. CDR3 protein: CASSKALEGGIINEQFF. In DNA form, the CDR3 reads TGTGCCAGCAGCAAAGCGCTCGAGGGGGGGATAATCAATGAGCAGTTCTTC.

The J gene is TRBJ2-7, the V gene TRBV25-1; 8 positions agree with TRBD2. The V gene's germline CDR1 is MGHDK and CDR2 SYGVNS. The CDR3 length is 18 residues. V trimming: 4 bases; J trimming: 4 bases; junction bases outside the gene matches: 18. CDR3 loop: CASSAPPGGTGRVYEQYF. DNA for the CDR3: TGTGCCAGCAGTGCCCCCCCGGGGGGGACGGGAAGGGTTTACGAGCAGTACTTC.